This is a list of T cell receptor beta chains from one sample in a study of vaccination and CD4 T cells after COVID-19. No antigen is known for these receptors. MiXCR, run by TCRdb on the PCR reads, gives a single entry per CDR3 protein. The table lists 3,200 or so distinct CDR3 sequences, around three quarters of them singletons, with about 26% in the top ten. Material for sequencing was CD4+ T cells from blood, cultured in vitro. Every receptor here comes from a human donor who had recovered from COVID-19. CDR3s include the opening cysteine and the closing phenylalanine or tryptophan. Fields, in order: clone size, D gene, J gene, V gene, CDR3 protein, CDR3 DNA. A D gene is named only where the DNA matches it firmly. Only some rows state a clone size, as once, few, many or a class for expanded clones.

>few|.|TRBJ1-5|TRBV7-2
CASSLDYSQIQHF
TGTGCCAGCAGCTTAGATTACAGCCAAATCCAGCATTTT
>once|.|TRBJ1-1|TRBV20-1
CSADTTANTEAFF
TGCAGTGCTGATACGACAGCGAACACTGAAGCTTTCTTT
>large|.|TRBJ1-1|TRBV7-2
CASTPRGAKTEAFF
TGTGCCAGCACTCCAAGGGGGGCGAAAACTGAAGCTTTCTTT
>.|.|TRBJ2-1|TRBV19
CASSVQGGDYNEQFF
TGTGCCAGTAGTGTCCAGGGGGGGGACTACAATGAGCAGTTCTTC
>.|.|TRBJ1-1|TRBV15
CATSRVGTEDTEAFF
TGTGCCACCAGCAGAGTGGGTACAGAGGACACTGAAGCTTTCTTT
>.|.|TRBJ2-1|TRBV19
CASRDRTTPNNEQFF
TGTGCCAGTAGAGATCGCACCACACCAAACAATGAGCAGTTCTTC
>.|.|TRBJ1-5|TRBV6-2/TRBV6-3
CASSEQKNQPQHF
TGTGCCAGCAGTGAACAGAAGAATCAGCCCCAGCATTTT
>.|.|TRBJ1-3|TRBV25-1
CASSERGRGAYTIYF
TGTGCCAGCAGTGAGCGTGGCAGGGGTGCGTACACCATATATTTT
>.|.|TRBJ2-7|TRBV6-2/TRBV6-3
CASSYSGLTETYEQYF
TGTGCCAGCAGTTACTCGGGCCTTACCGAGACCTACGAGCAGTACTTC
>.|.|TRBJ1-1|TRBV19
CASKDGPLLNTEAFF
TGTGCCAGTAAAGACGGCCCCCTCTTGAACACTGAAGCTTTCTTT
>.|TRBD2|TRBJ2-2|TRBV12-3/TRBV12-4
CASSLGRLATGELFF
TGTGCCAGCAGTTTAGGTAGACTAGCAACCGGGGAGCTGTTTTTT
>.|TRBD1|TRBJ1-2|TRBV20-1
CSARPGTWTGVNYGYTF
TGCAGTGCTAGACCTGGAACCTGGACAGGGGTTAACTATGGCTACACCTTC
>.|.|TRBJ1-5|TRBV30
CAWSHATSPNQPQHF
TGTGCCTGGAGTCATGCCACTAGCCCCAATCAGCCCCAGCATTTT
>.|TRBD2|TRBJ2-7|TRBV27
CASSSGRGGRSSFSYEQYF
TGTGCCAGCAGTTCGGGGCGGGGGGGCCGAAGTTCTTTTTCCTACGAGCAGTACTTC
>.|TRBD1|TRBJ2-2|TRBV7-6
CASSLNSGQGVTGELFF
TGTGCCAGCAGCTTAAATTCGGGACAGGGGGTCACCGGGGAGCTGTTTTTT
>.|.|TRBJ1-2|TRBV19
CASIKPGSYGYTF
TGTGCCAGTATCAAGCCAGGGTCCTATGGCTACACCTTC
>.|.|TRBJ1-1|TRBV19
CASIARANTEAFF
TGTGCCAGTATTGCCAGGGCGAACACTGAAGCTTTCTTT
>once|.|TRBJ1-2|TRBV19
CASRNLLEGYTF
TGTGCCAGTAGAAATTTACTCGAGGGGTACACCTTC
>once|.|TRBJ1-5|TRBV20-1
CSARPGSGGNQPQHF
TGCAGTGCTAGGCCGGGCAGTGGAGGGAACCAGCCCCAGCATTTT
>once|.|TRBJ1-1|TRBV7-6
CASSPRGSATEAFF
TGTGCCAGCAGCCCGAGGGGGTCGGCCACTGAAGCTTTCTTT
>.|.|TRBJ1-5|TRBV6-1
CASSESGLSNQPQHF
TGTGCCAGCAGTGAATCGGGCCTAAGCAATCAGCCCCAGCATTTT
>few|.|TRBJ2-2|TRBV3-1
CATPHRDTGELFF
TGTGCCACCCCTCACAGGGACACCGGGGAGCTGTTTTTT
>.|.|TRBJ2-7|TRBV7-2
CASSLQRYEQYF
TGTGCCAGCAGCCTGCAGCGGTACGAGCAGTACTTC
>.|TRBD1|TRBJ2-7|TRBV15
CATSRKGTGEEQYF
TGTGCCACCAGCAGGAAGGGGACAGGGGAGGAGCAGTACTTC
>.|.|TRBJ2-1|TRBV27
CASSLDRSSYNEQFF
TGTGCCAGCAGTTTAGACAGGTCTTCCTACAATGAGCAGTTCTTC
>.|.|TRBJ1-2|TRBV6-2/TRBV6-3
CASSLGGRVGYTF
TGTGCCAGCAGCCTCGGGGGGCGCGTTGGCTACACCTTC
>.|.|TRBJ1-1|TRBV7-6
CASSLLYRTEAFF
TGTGCCAGCAGCTTATTGTACAGGACCGAAGCTTTCTTT
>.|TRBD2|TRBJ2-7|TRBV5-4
CASSLDKGLAGEQYF
TGTGCCAGCAGCTTGGACAAAGGACTAGCTGGGGAGCAGTACTTC
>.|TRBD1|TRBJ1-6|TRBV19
CASSANRGAPLHF
TGTGCCAGTAGTGCCAACAGGGGCGCACCCCTCCACTTT
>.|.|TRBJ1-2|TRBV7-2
CASSPGGRTNYGYTF
TGTGCCAGCAGCCCCGGAGGGCGGACTAACTATGGCTACACCTTC
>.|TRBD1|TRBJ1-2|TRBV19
CASSPGQAYYGYTF
TGTGCCAGTAGCCCGGGACAGGCTTACTATGGCTACACCTTC
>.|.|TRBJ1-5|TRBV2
CASNQVANSNQPQHF
TGTGCCAGCAACCAGGTGGCTAATAGCAATCAGCCCCAGCATTTT